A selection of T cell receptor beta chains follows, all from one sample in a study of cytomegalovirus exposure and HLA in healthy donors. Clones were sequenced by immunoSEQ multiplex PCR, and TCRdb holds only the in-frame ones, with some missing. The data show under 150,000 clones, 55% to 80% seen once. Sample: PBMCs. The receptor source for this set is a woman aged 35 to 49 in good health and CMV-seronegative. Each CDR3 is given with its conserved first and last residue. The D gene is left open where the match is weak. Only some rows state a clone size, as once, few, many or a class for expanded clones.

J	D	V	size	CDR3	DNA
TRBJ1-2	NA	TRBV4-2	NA	CASSQEGSGGTYGYTF	TGTGCCAGCAGCCAAGAAGGTTCCGGGGGGACCTATGGCTACACCTTC
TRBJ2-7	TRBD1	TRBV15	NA	CATYLRDRGDWEQYF	TGTGCCACCTATCTGAGGGACAGGGGGGATTGGGAGCAGTACTTC
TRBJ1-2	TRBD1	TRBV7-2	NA	CASSSTNQGARGYTF	TGTGCCAGCAGCTCCACAAACCAGGGGGCGCGAGGCTACACCTTC
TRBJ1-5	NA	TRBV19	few	CASSVTDQPQHF	TGTGCCAGTAGTGTGACAGATCAGCCCCAGCATTTT
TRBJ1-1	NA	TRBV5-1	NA	CASSLAGEGRTEAFF	TGCGCCAGCAGCTTGGCAGGGGAAGGGCGCACTGAAGCTTTCTTT
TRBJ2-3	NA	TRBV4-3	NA	CASSQAGTDTQYF	TGCGCCAGCAGCCAAGCGGGCACAGATACGCAGTATTTT
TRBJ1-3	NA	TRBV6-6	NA	CASSSGQLAGNTIYF	TGTGCCAGCAGTTCGGGACAACTTGCTGGAAACACCATATATTTT
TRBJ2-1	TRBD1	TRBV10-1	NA	CASSPGGNEQFF	TGCGCCAGCAGTCCAGGGGGCAATGAGCAGTTCTTC
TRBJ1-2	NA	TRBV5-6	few	CASSLGQINYGYTF	TGTGCCAGCAGCTTGGGACAGATTAACTATGGCTACACCTTC
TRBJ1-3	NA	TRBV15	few	CATSRDLGDRVYF	TGTGCCACCAGCAGAGATTTAGGAGATCGGGTATATTTT
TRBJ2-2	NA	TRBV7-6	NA	CASSYMNTGELFF	TGTGCCAGCAGCTACATGAACACCGGGGAGCTGTTTTTT
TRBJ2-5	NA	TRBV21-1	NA	CASSKKGTAQETQYF	TGTGCCAGCAGCAAAAAGGGGACAGCCCAAGAGACCCAGTACTTC
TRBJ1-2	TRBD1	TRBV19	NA	CATSDRGRSDAGYGYTF	TGTGCCACCTCGGACAGGGGTCGATCGGATGCGGGCTATGGCTACACCTTC
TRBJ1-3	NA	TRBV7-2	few	CASSSQGGLIYF	TGTGCCAGCAGCTCACAGGGTGGCCTCATATATTTT
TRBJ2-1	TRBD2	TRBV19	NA	CASSIGTSGGDEQFF	TGTGCCAGTAGTATAGGGACTAGCGGGGGGGATGAGCAGTTCTTC
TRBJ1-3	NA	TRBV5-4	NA	CASSFNTGRSGNTIYF	TGTGCCAGCAGCTTCAATACAGGCCGCTCTGGAAACACCATATATTTT
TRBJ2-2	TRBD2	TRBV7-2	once	CASSLLGSGGTGELFF	TGTGCCAGCAGCTTACTCGGTAGCGGGGGCACCGGGGAGCTGTTTTTT
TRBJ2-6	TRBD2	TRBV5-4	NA	CASSFVGGISGANVLTF	TGTGCCAGCAGCTTCGTGGGGGGGATCTCTGGGGCCAACGTCCTGACTTTC
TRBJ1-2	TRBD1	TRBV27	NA	CASSLDRGYGYTF	TGTGCCAGCAGCCTGGACAGGGGCTATGGCTACACCTTC
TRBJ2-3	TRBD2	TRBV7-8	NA	CASCRGTSAITDTQYF	TGTGCCAGCTGCCGCGGGACTAGCGCGATCACAGATACGCAGTATTTT
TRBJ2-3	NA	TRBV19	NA	CASSMGWRGHSRTDTQYF	TGTGCCAGTAGTATGGGGTGGCGGGGGCATAGTCGCACAGATACGCAGTATTTT
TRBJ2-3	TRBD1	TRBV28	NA	CASSTHSGTVFTDTQYF	TGTGCCAGCAGTACCCACTCCGGGACAGTATTCACAGATACGCAGTATTTT
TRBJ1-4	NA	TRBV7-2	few	CASSFRATNEKLFF	TGTGCCAGCAGCTTCAGGGCAACTAATGAAAAACTGTTTTTT
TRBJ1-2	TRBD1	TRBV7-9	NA	CASSSWDRSLGYTF	TGTGCCAGCAGCTCGTGGGACAGGAGCCTTGGCTACACCTTC
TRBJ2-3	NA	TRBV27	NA	CASSLSGGRADTQYF	TGTGCCAGCAGTTTATCCGGGGGGCGGGCAGATACGCAGTATTTT
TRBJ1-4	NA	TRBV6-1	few	CASSGSGEVFNEKLFF	TGTGCCAGCAGTGGATCTGGTGAGGTCTTTAATGAAAAACTGTTTTTT
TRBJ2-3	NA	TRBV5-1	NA	CASGSGVDTQYF	TGCGCCAGCGGCTCGGGGGTGGATACGCAGTATTTT
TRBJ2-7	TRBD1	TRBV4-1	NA	CASSFRDRGSYEQYF	TGCGCCAGCAGCTTCCGGGACAGGGGCTCCTACGAGCAGTACTTC
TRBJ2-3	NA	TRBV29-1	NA	CSVEWGPVDTQYF	TGCAGCGTTGAGTGGGGGCCGGTGGATACGCAGTATTTT
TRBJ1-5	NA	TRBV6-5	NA	CASRPGPNQPQHF	TGTGCCAGCAGACCAGGGCCCAATCAGCCCCAGCATTTT
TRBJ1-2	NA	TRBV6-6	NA	CAGSYSRGYTF	TGTGCCGGCAGTTACTCGCGGGGCTACACCTTC
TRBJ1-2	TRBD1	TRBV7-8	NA	CASSLSQGIGYTF	TGTGCCAGCAGCTTATCACAGGGGATTGGCTACACCTTC
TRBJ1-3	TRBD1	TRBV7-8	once	CASSLGGQGNTIYF	TGTGCCAGCAGCTTAGGGGGACAGGGAAACACCATATATTTT
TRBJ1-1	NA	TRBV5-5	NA	CASSLLMAPEAFF	TGTGCCAGCAGCTTGTTGATGGCCCCTGAAGCTTTCTTT
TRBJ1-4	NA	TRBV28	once	CASSFQGQLNEKLFF	TGTGCCAGCAGTTTTCAGGGACAACTTAATGAAAAACTGTTTTTT
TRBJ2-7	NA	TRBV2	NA	CASRETYEQYF	TGTGCCAGCAGGGAGACCTACGAGCAGTACTTC
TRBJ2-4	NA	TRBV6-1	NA	CASSETGSRPPYF	TGTGCCAGCAGTGAGACAGGCTCGCGTCCTCCGTACTTC
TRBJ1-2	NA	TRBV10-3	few	CAISALGHGYGYTF	TGTGCCATCAGTGCCTTGGGACACGGCTATGGCTACACCTTC
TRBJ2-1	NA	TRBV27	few	CASSPYRGNEQFF	TGTGCCAGCAGTCCGTACCGCGGCAATGAGCAGTTCTTC
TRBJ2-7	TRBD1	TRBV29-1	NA	CSVETPATGAYEQYF	TGCAGCGTTGAAACGCCGGCGACAGGGGCCTACGAGCAGTACTTC
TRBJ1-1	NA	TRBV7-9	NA	CASSLLTENTEAFF	TGTGCCAGCAGCTTACTGACAGAGAACACTGAAGCTTTCTTT
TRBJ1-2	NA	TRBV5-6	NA	CASSLDRVAGGYTF	TGTGCCAGCAGCTTGGACAGGGTAGCGGGTGGCTACACCTTC
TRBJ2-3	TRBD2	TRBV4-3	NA	CASSQGGSRTDTQYF	TGCGCCAGCAGCCAGGGAGGGTCTCGCACAGATACGCAGTATTTT
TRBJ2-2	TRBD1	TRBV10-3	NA	CAISAGQGAAGELFF	TGTGCCATCAGTGCCGGACAGGGGGCGGCCGGGGAGCTGTTTTTT
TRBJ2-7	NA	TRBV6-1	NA	CASSEGSSYEQYF	TGTGCCAGCAGTGAGGGCAGCTCCTACGAGCAGTACTTC
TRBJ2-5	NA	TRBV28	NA	CASSLVTGKETQYF	TGTGCCAGCAGTTTAGTTACAGGGAAAGAGACCCAGTACTTC
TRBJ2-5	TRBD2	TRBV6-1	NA	CASKISGRETQYF	TGTGCCAGCAAGATTAGCGGGCGAGAGACCCAGTACTTC
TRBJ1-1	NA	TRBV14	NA	CASGGLGELHSEAFF	TGTGCCAGCGGCGGTTTGGGAGAGCTTCACAGTGAAGCTTTCTTT
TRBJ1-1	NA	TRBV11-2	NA	CASSPALGRVLPGTEAFF	TGTGCCAGCAGCCCCGCGCTGGGGAGAGTCCTCCCTGGCACTGAAGCTTTCTTT
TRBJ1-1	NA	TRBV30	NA	CAWSVRGWGTEAFF	TGTGCCTGGAGTGTACGGGGGTGGGGCACTGAAGCTTTCTTT